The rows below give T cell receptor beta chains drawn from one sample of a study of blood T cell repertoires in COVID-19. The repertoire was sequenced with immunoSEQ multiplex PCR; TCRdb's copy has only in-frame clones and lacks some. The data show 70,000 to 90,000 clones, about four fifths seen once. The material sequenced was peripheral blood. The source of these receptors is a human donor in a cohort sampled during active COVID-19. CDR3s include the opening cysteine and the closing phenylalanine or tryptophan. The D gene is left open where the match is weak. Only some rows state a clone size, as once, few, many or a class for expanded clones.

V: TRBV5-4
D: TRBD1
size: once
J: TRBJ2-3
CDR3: CASSSPGQTKTDTQYF
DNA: TGTGCCAGCAGCTCACCGGGACAGACTAAAACAGATACGCAGTATTTT

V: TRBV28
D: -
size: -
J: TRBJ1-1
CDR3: CASSMVRGTNTEAFF
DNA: TGTGCCAGCAGTATGGTTCGGGGGACGAACACTGAAGCTTTCTTT

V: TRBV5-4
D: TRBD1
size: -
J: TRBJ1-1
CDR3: CASSRDRNTEAFF
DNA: TGTGCCAGCAGCCGGGACAGGAACACTGAAGCTTTCTTT

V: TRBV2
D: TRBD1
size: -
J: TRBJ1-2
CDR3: CASSVRDRIYGYTF
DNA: TGTGCCAGCAGTGTGAGGGACAGGATCTATGGCTACACCTTC

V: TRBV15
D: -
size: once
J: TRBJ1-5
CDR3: CATSGPTVNQPQHF
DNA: TGTGCCACCAGCGGACCGACAGTCAATCAGCCCCAGCATTTT

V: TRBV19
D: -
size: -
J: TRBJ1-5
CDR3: CASTPPQDRGNQPQHF
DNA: TGTGCCAGTACCCCGCCTCAGGACAGAGGCAATCAGCCCCAGCATTTT

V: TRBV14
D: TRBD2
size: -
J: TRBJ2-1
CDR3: CASSLEGSGGRVYNEQFF
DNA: TGTGCCAGCAGCCTAGAAGGGTCCGGCGGGAGGGTTTACAATGAGCAGTTCTTC

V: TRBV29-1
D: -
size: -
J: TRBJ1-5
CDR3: CSVREGGQPQHF
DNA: TGCAGCGTGCGGGAGGGAGGCCAGCCCCAGCATTTT

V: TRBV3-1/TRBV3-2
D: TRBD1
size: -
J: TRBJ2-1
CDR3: CASSQNPGQAYNEQFF
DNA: TGTGCCAGCAGCCAAAATCCGGGACAGGCATACAATGAGCAGTTCTTC

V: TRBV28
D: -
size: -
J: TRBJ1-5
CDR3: CASSLWAGQPQHF
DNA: TGTGCCAGCAGTTTGTGGGCAGGCCAGCCCCAGCATTTT